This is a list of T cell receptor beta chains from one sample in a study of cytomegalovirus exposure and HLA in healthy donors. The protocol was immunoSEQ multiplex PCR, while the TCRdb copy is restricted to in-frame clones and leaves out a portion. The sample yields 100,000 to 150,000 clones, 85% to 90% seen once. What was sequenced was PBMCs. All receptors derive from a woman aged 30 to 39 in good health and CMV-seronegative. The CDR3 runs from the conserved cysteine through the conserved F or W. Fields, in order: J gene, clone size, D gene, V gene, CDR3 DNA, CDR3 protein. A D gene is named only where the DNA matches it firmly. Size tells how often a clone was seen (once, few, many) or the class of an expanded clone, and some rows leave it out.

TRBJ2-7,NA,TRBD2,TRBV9,TGTGCCAGCAGCGTATATAGCGGGCCTCCCTACGAGCAGTACTTC,CASSVYSGPPYEQYF
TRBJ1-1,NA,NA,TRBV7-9,TGTGCCAGCAGTCCCCCCGGAGTGGGTGGCACTGAAGCTTTCTTT,CASSPPGVGGTEAFF
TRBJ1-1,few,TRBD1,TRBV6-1,TGTGCCAGCAACCAGGGGGGCCTCGGGACTGAAGCTTTCTTT,CASNQGGLGTEAFF
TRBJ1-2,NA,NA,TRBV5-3,TGTGCCAGAAGCTACGTTGTTGTCCCTGAGGATGGCTACACCTTC,CARSYVVVPEDGYTF
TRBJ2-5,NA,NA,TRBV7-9,TGTGCCAGCAGCTTAGAAGGTCTAGCGAGCCTCGAGACCCAGTACTTC,CASSLEGLASLETQYF
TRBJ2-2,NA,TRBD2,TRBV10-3,TGTGCCATCACCCACGGTAATAGCGGGAGCTTGCCAGGGGAGCTGTTTTTT,CAITHGNSGSLPGELFF
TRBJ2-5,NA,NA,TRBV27,TGTGCCAGCAGTAAACCAGGGTTAGAGACCCAGTACTTC,CASSKPGLETQYF
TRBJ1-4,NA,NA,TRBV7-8,TGTGCCAGCAGCCACGATTGGCTGGGGGCAGGGGCTAATGAAAAACTGTTTTTT,CASSHDWLGAGANEKLFF
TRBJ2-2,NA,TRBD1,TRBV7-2,TGTGCCAGCAGCTTAGCGGTGGGGGACAGGTTCACCGCGAACACCGGGGAGCTGTTTTTT,CASSLAVGDRFTANTGELFF
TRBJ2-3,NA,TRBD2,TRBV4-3,TGCGCCAGCAGCCAAAGCGGGGGAACCACTAGCACAGATACGCAGTATTTT,CASSQSGGTTSTDTQYF
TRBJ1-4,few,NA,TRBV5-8,TGTGCCAGCAGCCCCCGGGGATTCGCCGGAGCAACTAATGAAAAACTGTTTTTT,CASSPRGFAGATNEKLFF
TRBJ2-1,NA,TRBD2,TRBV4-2,TGTGCCAGCAGCCGATCGAGCGGGAGCTCCTACAATGAGCAGTTCTTC,CASSRSSGSSYNEQFF
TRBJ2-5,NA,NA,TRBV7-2,TGTGCCAGCAGCTTAGGCCTACAAGAGACCCAGTACTTC,CASSLGLQETQYF
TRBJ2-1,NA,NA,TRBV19,TGTGCCAGTAGTATACTTGGAGATCGTGAGCAGTTCTTC,CASSILGDREQFF
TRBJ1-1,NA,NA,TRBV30,TGTGCCTGGAAAAAAGTCAGTCTCCTGAACACTGAAGCTTTCTTT,CAWKKVSLLNTEAFF
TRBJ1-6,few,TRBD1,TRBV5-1,TGCGCCAGCAGCGAAACGGGACAGGGAAGTTCACCCCTCCACTTT,CASSETGQGSSPLHF
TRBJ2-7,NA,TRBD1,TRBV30,TGTGCCTGGAGTCTCACGGGACAGCGAGCCTACGAGCAGTACTTC,CAWSLTGQRAYEQYF
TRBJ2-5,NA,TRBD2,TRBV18,TGTGCCAGCTCCCCACAGGGGGCGACTAGCGGGAGCCCCTTGGGCACAAAGACCCAGTACTTC,CASSPQGATSGSPLGTKTQYF
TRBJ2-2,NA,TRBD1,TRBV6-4,TGTGCCACCAGGCGGCAGGGGGACACCGGGGAGCTGTTTTTT,CATRRQGDTGELFF
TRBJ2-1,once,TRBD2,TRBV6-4,TGTGCCAACCTACACTTGGTGGGACTAGCGGACTACAATGAGCAGTTCTTC,CANLHLVGLADYNEQFF
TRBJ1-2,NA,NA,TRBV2,TGTGCCAGCAGTCGGAAGGGGGATTACTATGGCTACACCTTC,CASSRKGDYYGYTF
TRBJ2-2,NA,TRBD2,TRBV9,TGTGCCAGCAGCGCGCCCCCCACCGGACTAGCGGGAGGTAGGTATAACACCGGGGAGCTGTTTTTT,CASSAPPTGLAGGRYNTGELFF
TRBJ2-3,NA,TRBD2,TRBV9,TGTGCCAGCAGCCGCTCGGGACTAGCGGGGGGAAGCACAGGTACGCAGTATTTT,CASSRSGLAGGSTGTQYF
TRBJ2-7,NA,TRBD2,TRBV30,TGTGCCTGGAGGCAGGTGGGGGGGGAGCAGTACTTC,CAWRQVGGEQYF
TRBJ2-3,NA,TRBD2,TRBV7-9,TGTGCCAGCAGCTTAGTAGCGGGTACGCAGTATTTT,CASSLVAGTQYF
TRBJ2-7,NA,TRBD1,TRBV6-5,TGTGCCAGCAGGACAGGGGGCTCCTACGAGCAGTACTTC,CASRTGGSYEQYF
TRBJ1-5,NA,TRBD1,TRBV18,TGTGCCAGCTCGGCCGGGACAGGGGTTCAGCCCCAGCATTTT,CASSAGTGVQPQHF
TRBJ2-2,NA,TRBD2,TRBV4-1,TGCGCCAGCAGCCAACCTAGGCTAGCGGGAGGAACCGGGGAGCTGTTTTTT,CASSQPRLAGGTGELFF
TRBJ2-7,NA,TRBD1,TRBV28,TGTGCCAGCAGTTCGACAGGGGGTGGGTCCTACGAGCAGTACTTC,CASSSTGGGSYEQYF
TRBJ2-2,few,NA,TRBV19,TGTGCCAGTAGTCCGGACACCCGACCCGGGGAGCTGTTTTTT,CASSPDTRPGELFF
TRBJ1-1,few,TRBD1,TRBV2,TGTGCCAGGGGGGGACAGGGCAAAACTGAAGCTTTCTTT,CARGGQGKTEAFF
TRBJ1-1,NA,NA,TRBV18,TGTGCCAGCTCACAGAGGCAGGGAGGGAGGAACACTGAAGCTTTCTTT,CASSQRQGGRNTEAFF
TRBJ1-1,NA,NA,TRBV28,TGTGCCAGCACGATACTACAGGCATTCATGAACACTGAAGCTTTCTTT,CASTILQAFMNTEAFF
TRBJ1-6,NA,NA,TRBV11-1,TGTGCCAGCAGCCCCCCGTTTCAGGATTCACCCCTCCACTTT,CASSPPFQDSPLHF
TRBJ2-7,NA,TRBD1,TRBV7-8,TGTGCCAGCAACCAACAGGGGATCGACTACGAGCAGTACTTC,CASNQQGIDYEQYF
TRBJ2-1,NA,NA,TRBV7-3,TGTGCCAGCAGCCTAGCTAGGGTCTCCTACAATGAGCAGTTCTTC,CASSLARVSYNEQFF
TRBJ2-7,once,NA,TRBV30,TGTGCCGGGGAGGGGGGATCAACCTCCTACGAGCAGTACTTC,CAGEGGSTSYEQYF
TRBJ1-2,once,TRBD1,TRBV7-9,TGTTCCAGCAGAGGGGACAGGGGAGGGTCGGGGGATGGCTACACCTTC,CSSRGDRGGSGDGYTF
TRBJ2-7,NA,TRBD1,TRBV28,TGTGCCAGCAGTCGGACAGGGGCCACATACGAGCAGTACTTC,CASSRTGATYEQYF
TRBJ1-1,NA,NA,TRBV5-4,TGTGCCAGCAGCTTGGTTGGGGCGAGGACTGAAGCTTTCTTT,CASSLVGARTEAFF
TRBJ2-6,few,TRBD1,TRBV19,TGTGCCAGTAGTAGCAACAGGGGGAGTGGGGCCAACGTCCTGACTTTC,CASSSNRGSGANVLTF
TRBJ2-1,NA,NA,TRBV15,TGTGCCACCAGCAGAGATACCTCGAGCTCCTACAATGAGCAGTTCTTC,CATSRDTSSSYNEQFF
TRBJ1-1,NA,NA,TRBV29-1,TGCAGCGTTGGAGGGTTTAACACTGAAGCTTTCTTT,CSVGGFNTEAFF
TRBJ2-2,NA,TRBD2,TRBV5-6,TGTGCCAGCAGCTTGGGACTAGCGCTCCTGAACACCGGGGAGCTGTTTTTT,CASSLGLALLNTGELFF
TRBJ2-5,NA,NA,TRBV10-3,TGTGCCATCAGTGAGTTGGCCGGAGTCCTTCAAGAGACCCAGTACTTC,CAISELAGVLQETQYF
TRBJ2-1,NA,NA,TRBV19,TGTGCCAGTAACTCTGGACTCCCCAATGAGCAGTTCTTC,CASNSGLPNEQFF
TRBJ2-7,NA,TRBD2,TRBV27,TGTGCCAGCAGTTTACAGCGGGGCTACGAGCAGTACTTC,CASSLQRGYEQYF
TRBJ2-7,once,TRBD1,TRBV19,TGTGCCAGTAGTAAGCGGCTACTTCGACAGGGGCCTACAACCTACGAGCAGTACTTC,CASSKRLLRQGPTTYEQYF
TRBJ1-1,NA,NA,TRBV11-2,TGTGCCAGCAGAACACAGACGAACACTGAAGCTTTCTTT,CASRTQTNTEAFF
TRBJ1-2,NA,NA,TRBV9,TGTGCCAGCAGCCTACAGGACAGAAACTATGGCTACACCTTC,CASSLQDRNYGYTF
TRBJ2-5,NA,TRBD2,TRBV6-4,TGTGCCAGCAGCGCGATTAGCGGGGGGCTAGAGACCCAGTACTTC,CASSAISGGLETQYF
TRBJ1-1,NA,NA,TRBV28,TGTGCCAGCAGCCGTCGACAGGAGGCTTTCTTT,CASSRRQEAFF
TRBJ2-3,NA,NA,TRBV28,TGTGCCAGCAGTTGGGCGGGTGGAGATACGCAGTATTTT,CASSWAGGDTQYF
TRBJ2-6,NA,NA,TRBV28,TGTGCCAGCACGCCCGAGAGGGCTGGGGCCAACGTCCTGACTTTC,CASTPERAGANVLTF
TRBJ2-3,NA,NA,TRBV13,TGTGCCACCACCCGGGTTATTAGCACAGATACGCAGTATTTT,CATTRVISTDTQYF
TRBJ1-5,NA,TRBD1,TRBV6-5,TGTGCCAGCAGTTACTCCCAGGGGGCAGGTCAGCCCCAGCATTTT,CASSYSQGAGQPQHF
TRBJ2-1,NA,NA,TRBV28,TGTGCCTGGAAGACAGTTGGGCCCGGGAATGAGCAGTTCTTC,CAWKTVGPGNEQFF
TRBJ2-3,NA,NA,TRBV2,TGTGCCAGCTTCGGGAGTGGTATAGATACGCAGTATTTT,CASFGSGIDTQYF
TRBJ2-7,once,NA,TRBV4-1,TGCGCCAGCAGCCAAGAAGAATTTACGGTGCACGAGCAGTACTTC,CASSQEEFTVHEQYF